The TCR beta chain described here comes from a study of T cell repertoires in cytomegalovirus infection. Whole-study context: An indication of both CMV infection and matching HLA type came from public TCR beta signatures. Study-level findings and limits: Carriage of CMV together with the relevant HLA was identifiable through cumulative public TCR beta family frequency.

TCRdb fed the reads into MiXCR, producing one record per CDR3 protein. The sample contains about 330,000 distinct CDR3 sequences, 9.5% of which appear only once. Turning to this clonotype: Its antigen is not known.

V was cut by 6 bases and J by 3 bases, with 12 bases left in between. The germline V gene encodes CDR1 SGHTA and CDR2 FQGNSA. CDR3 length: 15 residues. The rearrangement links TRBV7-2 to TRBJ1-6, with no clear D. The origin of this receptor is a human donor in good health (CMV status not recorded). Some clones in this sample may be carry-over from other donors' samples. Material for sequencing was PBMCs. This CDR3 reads CASSPDGRYNSPLHF. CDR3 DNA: TGTGCCAGCAGTCCCGACGGACGCTATAATTCACCCCTCCACTTT.